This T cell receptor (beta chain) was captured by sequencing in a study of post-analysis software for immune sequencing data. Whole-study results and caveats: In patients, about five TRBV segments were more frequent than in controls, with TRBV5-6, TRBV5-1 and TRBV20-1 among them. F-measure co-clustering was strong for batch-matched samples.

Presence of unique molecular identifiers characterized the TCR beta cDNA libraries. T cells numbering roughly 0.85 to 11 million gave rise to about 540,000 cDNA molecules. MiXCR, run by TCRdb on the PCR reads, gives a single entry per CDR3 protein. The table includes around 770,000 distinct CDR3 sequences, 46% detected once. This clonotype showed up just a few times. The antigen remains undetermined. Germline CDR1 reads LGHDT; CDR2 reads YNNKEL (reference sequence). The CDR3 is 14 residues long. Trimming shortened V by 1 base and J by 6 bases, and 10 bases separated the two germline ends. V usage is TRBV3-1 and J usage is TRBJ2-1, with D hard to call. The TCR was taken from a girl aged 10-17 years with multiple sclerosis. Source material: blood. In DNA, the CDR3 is TGTGCCAGCAGCCAAGTTCCCACCACCAATGAGCAGTTCTTC. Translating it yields CASSQVPTTNEQFF.